This is a list of T cell receptor beta chains from one sample in a study of regulatory T cells in long-lasting Graves disease. TCRdb reanalysed the multiplex PCR reads using MiXCR and keeps one entry per CDR3 protein. Among approximately 310,000 distinct CDR3 sequences, 15% to 20% were seen once, and the ten largest hold about two fifths. The sample was peripheral blood mononuclear cells (PBMCs), taken at new diagnosis, from a patient treated with antithyroid drugs. These receptors all come from a female donor with Graves disease. The CDR3 runs from the conserved cysteine through the conserved F or W. A D gene is named only where the DNA matches it firmly. Expanded clones get a size class; other rows say once, few or many, or leave the size out.

d_call: TRBD2; j_call: TRBJ2-1; clone_size: many; v_call: TRBV14; cdr3_aa: CASSHDSGRATYNEQFF; cdr3_nt: TGTGCCAGCAGCCATGACAGCGGGAGGGCCACCTACAATGAGCAGTTCTTC
d_call: .; j_call: TRBJ1-1; clone_size: .; v_call: TRBV28; cdr3_aa: CASSSTVPEAFF; cdr3_nt: TGTGCCAGCAGTTCGACCGTTCCTGAAGCTTTCTTT
d_call: .; j_call: TRBJ1-2; clone_size: many; v_call: TRBV11-2; cdr3_aa: CASSLGTPGYGYTF; cdr3_nt: TGTGCCAGCAGCTTGGGGACGCCTGGCTATGGCTACACCTTC
d_call: .; j_call: TRBJ2-3; clone_size: many; v_call: TRBV11-3; cdr3_aa: CASGRGGENTDTQYF; cdr3_nt: TGTGCCAGCGGCAGGGGCGGGGAAAACACAGATACGCAGTATTTT
d_call: TRBD1; j_call: TRBJ1-5; clone_size: many; v_call: TRBV2; cdr3_aa: CASRRTGIYSNQPQHF; cdr3_nt: TGTGCCAGCAGGAGGACAGGGATTTATAGCAATCAGCCCCAGCATTTT
d_call: .; j_call: TRBJ2-7; clone_size: few; v_call: TRBV10-1; cdr3_aa: CASSESPSDEQYF; cdr3_nt: TGCGCCAGCAGTGAGTCACCCAGCGACGAGCAGTACTTC
d_call: TRBD2; j_call: TRBJ2-7; clone_size: many; v_call: TRBV11-3; cdr3_aa: CASSLGAGGQSEQYF; cdr3_nt: TGTGCCAGCAGCTTAGGGGCGGGAGGCCAAAGCGAGCAGTACTTC
d_call: .; j_call: TRBJ1-5; clone_size: many; v_call: TRBV7-2; cdr3_aa: CASSGGNDNQPQHF; cdr3_nt: TGTGCCAGCAGCGGAGGGAATGACAATCAGCCCCAGCATTTT
d_call: .; j_call: TRBJ1-5; clone_size: few; v_call: TRBV5-1; cdr3_aa: CASSLGTETSNQPQHF; cdr3_nt: TGCGCCAGCAGCTTGGGGACAGAGACTAGCAATCAGCCCCAGCATTTT
d_call: TRBD1; j_call: TRBJ1-6; clone_size: many; v_call: TRBV27; cdr3_aa: CASSFGGGQGLSPLHF; cdr3_nt: TGTGCCAGCAGTTTTGGGGGGGGACAGGGGTTGTCACCCCTCCACTTT
d_call: .; j_call: TRBJ2-3; clone_size: many; v_call: TRBV7-2; cdr3_aa: CASSLGTFSTDTQYF; cdr3_nt: TGTGCCAGCAGCCTAGGGACTTTTAGCACAGATACGCAGTATTTT
d_call: .; j_call: TRBJ2-1; clone_size: .; v_call: TRBV11-3; cdr3_aa: CASSLWLDNEQFF; cdr3_nt: TGTGCCAGCAGCCTCTGGCTTGACAATGAGCAGTTCTTC
d_call: .; j_call: TRBJ1-1; clone_size: many; v_call: TRBV25-1; cdr3_aa: CASSDALGEAFF; cdr3_nt: TGTGCCAGCAGTGATGCCCTGGGTGAAGCTTTCTTT
d_call: TRBD1; j_call: TRBJ1-4; clone_size: once; v_call: TRBV12-3/TRBV12-4; cdr3_aa: CASNQGQGDEKLFF; cdr3_nt: TGTGCCAGCAACCAGGGACAGGGGGATGAAAAACTGTTTTTT
d_call: TRBD2; j_call: TRBJ2-7; clone_size: many; v_call: TRBV6-5; cdr3_aa: CASSYTWTSPREQYF; cdr3_nt: TGTGCCAGCAGTTACACATGGACTAGTCCTCGGGAGCAGTACTTC
d_call: .; j_call: TRBJ2-1; clone_size: .; v_call: TRBV5-1; cdr3_aa: CASSPGMASQDSEQFF; cdr3_nt: TGCGCCAGCAGCCCTGGCATGGCGTCGCAGGACTCTGAGCAGTTCTTC
d_call: TRBD2; j_call: TRBJ2-3; clone_size: .; v_call: TRBV6-1; cdr3_aa: CASKVRLAGERDTQYF; cdr3_nt: TGTGCCAGCAAAGTCCGGCTAGCGGGAGAACGAGATACGCAGTATTTT
d_call: TRBD2; j_call: TRBJ2-7; clone_size: few; v_call: TRBV28; cdr3_aa: CASRGLARDEQYF; cdr3_nt: TGTGCCAGCAGGGGACTAGCCAGGGACGAGCAGTACTTC
d_call: TRBD1; j_call: TRBJ1-1; clone_size: many; v_call: TRBV6-1; cdr3_aa: CASSIKGQMNTEAFF; cdr3_nt: TGTGCCAGCAGTATAAAGGGACAGATGAACACTGAAGCTTTCTTT
d_call: TRBD1; j_call: TRBJ1-2; clone_size: many; v_call: TRBV6-1; cdr3_aa: CASNIGQGGSGYTF; cdr3_nt: TGTGCCAGCAATATAGGACAGGGAGGGAGTGGCTACACCTTC
d_call: TRBD2; j_call: TRBJ2-7; clone_size: many; v_call: TRBV10-3; cdr3_aa: CATSGTTPSEQYF; cdr3_nt: TGTGCCACCTCCGGGACTACCCCGTCGGAGCAGTACTTC
d_call: .; j_call: TRBJ2-1; clone_size: many; v_call: TRBV30; cdr3_aa: CAWSVSGVYNEQFF; cdr3_nt: TGTGCCTGGAGTGTGTCGGGAGTCTACAATGAGCAGTTCTTC
d_call: .; j_call: TRBJ1-5; clone_size: many; v_call: TRBV30; cdr3_aa: CAWSYFMGGPNQPQHF; cdr3_nt: TGTGCCTGGAGTTATTTTATGGGGGGGCCGAATCAGCCCCAGCATTTT
d_call: .; j_call: TRBJ1-5; clone_size: .; v_call: TRBV20-1; cdr3_aa: CGAARAGALNQPQHF; cdr3_nt: TGCGGTGCTGCCCGAGCGGGTGCGTTAAATCAGCCCCAGCATTTT
d_call: TRBD2; j_call: TRBJ2-1; clone_size: few; v_call: TRBV18; cdr3_aa: CASSPPNLAGLGEQFF; cdr3_nt: TGTGCCAGCTCACCACCGAATCTAGCGGGATTAGGTGAGCAGTTCTTC
d_call: .; j_call: TRBJ2-1; clone_size: many; v_call: TRBV15; cdr3_aa: CATSSRTYNEQFF; cdr3_nt: TGTGCCACCAGTTCCCGGACTTACAATGAGCAGTTCTTC